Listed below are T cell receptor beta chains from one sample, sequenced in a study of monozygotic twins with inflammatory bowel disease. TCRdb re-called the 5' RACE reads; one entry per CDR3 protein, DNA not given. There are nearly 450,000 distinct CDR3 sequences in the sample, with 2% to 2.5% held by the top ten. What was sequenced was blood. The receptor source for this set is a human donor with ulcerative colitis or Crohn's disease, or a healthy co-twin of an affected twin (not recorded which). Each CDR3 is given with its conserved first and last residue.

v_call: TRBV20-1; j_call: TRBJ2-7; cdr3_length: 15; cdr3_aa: CSARAPRGSSNEQYF
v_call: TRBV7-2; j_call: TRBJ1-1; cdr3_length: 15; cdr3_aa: CASSLMGTLNTEAFF
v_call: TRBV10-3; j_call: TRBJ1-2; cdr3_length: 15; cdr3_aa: CAISGLTGTGYGYTF
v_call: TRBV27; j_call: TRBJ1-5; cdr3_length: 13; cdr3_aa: CASSLGSRGPQHF
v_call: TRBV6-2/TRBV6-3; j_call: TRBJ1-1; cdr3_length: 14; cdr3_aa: CASRTNTLNTEAFF
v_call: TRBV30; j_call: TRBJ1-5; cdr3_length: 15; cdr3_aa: CAWSVGGYGNQPQHF
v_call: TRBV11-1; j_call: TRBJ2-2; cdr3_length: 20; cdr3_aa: CASSLRGPRRGASNTGELFF
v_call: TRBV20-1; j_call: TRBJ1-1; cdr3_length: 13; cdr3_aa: CSASGGPYTEAFF
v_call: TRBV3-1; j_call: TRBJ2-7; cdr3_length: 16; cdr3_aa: CASSPRTSGGAGEQYF
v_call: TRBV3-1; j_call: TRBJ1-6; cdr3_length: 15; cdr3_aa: CASSQWRGDDSPLHF